Listed below are T cell receptor beta chains from one sample, sequenced in a study of T cell repertoires in cytomegalovirus infection. TCRdb passed the reads through MiXCR, listing each CDR3 protein once. The data hold about 600,000 distinct CDR3 sequences, with 24% observed a single time. The sequenced material came from CD8+ T cells from PBMCs. These receptors were taken from a human donor in good health (CMV status not recorded). Some clones in this sample may be carry-over from other donors' samples. Each CDR3 is given with its conserved first and last residue. D genes are given only for firm matches. Size values are once, few and many counts, or a class for expanded clones, and some rows have none.

J | V | D | size | CDR3 | DNA
TRBJ2-5 | TRBV29-1 | TRBD2 | - | CSVEDPRGEPPSETQYF | TGCAGCGTTGAAGATCCCCGGGGGGAGCCCCCAAGCGAGACCCAGTACTTC
TRBJ2-1 | TRBV5-1 | TRBD2 | - | CASSLSELADFPDNEQFF | TGCGCCAGCAGCTTGAGCGAACTAGCGGACTTCCCCGACAATGAGCAGTTCTTC
TRBJ2-1 | TRBV25-1 | - | - | CASSEYYSLPGRDSYNEQFF | TGTGCCAGCAGTGAATATTACAGTCTCCCCGGGAGAGATTCCTACAATGAGCAGTTCTTC
TRBJ2-7 | TRBV19 | - | few | CASSLALPNEQYF | TGTGCCAGTAGCCTCGCTCTACCCAACGAGCAGTACTTC
TRBJ1-2 | TRBV29-1 | TRBD1 | - | CSVERQGVWGYTF | TGCAGCGTTGAACGTCAGGGGGTGTGGGGCTACACCTTC
TRBJ1-1 | TRBV7-6 | - | - | CASSLWRSPGTEAFF | TGTGCCAGCAGCTTATGGCGTTCCCCAGGCACTGAAGCTTTCTTT
TRBJ2-1 | TRBV6-5 | - | - | CASSYSNGAQGQFF | TGTGCCAGCAGTTACTCGAACGGGGCCCAGGGGCAGTTCTTC
TRBJ2-6 | TRBV6-6 | - | - | CASSYSGSAMPGANVLTF | TGTGCCAGCAGTTACTCCGGCAGCGCAATGCCCGGGGCCAACGTCCTGACTTTC
TRBJ2-5 | TRBV29-1 | - | few | CSVEDYPEETQYF | TGCAGCGTAGAAGACTACCCTGAAGAGACCCAGTACTTC
TRBJ2-1 | TRBV7-2 | - | many | CASSLDSTYNEQFF | TGTGCCAGCAGCTTGGACAGTACCTACAATGAGCAGTTCTTC
TRBJ2-1 | TRBV5-4 | TRBD2 | - | CASSFSGTSVDEQFF | TGTGCCAGCAGCTTCTCCGGGACTAGCGTGGATGAGCAGTTCTTC
TRBJ1-1 | TRBV20-1 | TRBD1 | - | CSARAETGYTEAFF | TGCAGTGCTAGAGCAGAGACAGGGTATACTGAAGCTTTCTTT
TRBJ2-1 | TRBV7-2 | - | many | CASSPLVGPYNEQFF | TGTGCCAGCAGCCCCCTCGTCGGACCCTACAATGAGCAGTTCTTC
TRBJ2-3 | TRBV12-3/TRBV12-4 | - | few | CASSSGTPSTDTQYF | TGTGCCAGCAGTTCCGGGACCCCGAGCACAGATACGCAGTATTTT
TRBJ2-7 | TRBV20-1 | - | - | CSALDRRISYEQYF | TGCAGTGCTCTTGACAGACGTATTTCCTACGAGCAGTACTTC
TRBJ2-1 | TRBV4-1 | TRBD2 | - | CASSQIRVPLAGGDNEQFF | TGCGCCAGCAGCCAAATCAGAGTCCCTCTAGCGGGGGGGGACAATGAGCAGTTCTTC
TRBJ1-2 | TRBV4-3 | - | few | CASSQDKAKGYTF | TGCGCCAGCAGCCAAGATAAGGCGAAGGGCTACACCTTC
TRBJ2-3 | TRBV9 | TRBD2 | - | CASSAFGGTDTQYF | TGTGCCAGCAGCGCTTTCGGGGGGACAGATACGCAGTATTTT
TRBJ1-6 | TRBV7-9 | TRBD1 | few | CASRRGRGLDSPLHF | TGTGCCAGCAGAAGGGGCAGGGGGTTGGATTCACCCCTCCACTTT
TRBJ1-4 | TRBV7-6 | TRBD1 | - | CASTQGGATNEKLFF | TGTGCCAGCACCCAGGGGGGGGCAACTAATGAAAAACTGTTTTTT
TRBJ1-1 | TRBV19 | - | - | CASSIGRGDTEAFF | TGTGCCAGTAGTATAGGACGTGGGGACACTGAAGCTTTCTTT
TRBJ1-1 | TRBV19 | - | few | CASIGTGMNTEAFF | TGTGCCAGTATTGGGACGGGGATGAACACTGAAGCTTTCTTT
TRBJ1-2 | TRBV4-1 | - | - | CASSPRTLGDYGYTF | TGCGCCAGCAGCCCCCGGACCCTTGGAGACTATGGCTACACCTTC
TRBJ2-1 | TRBV7-4 | - | few | CASSFESVRAYNEQFF | TGTGCCAGCAGCTTTGAATCGGTGCGTGCCTACAATGAGCAGTTCTTC
TRBJ2-4 | TRBV5-1 | - | few | CASSPTLAKNIQYF | TGCGCCAGCAGCCCGACCTTAGCCAAAAACATTCAGTACTTC
TRBJ1-4 | TRBV7-9 | TRBD1 | - | CASSTGTGAFNEKLFF | TGTGCCAGCAGTACCGGGACAGGGGCCTTTAATGAAAAACTGTTTTTT
TRBJ2-7 | TRBV28 | TRBD1 | - | CASISPGQVENEQYF | TGTGCCAGCATCTCTCCGGGACAGGTAGAAAACGAGCAGTACTTC
TRBJ1-5 | TRBV7-2 | TRBD1 | many | CASSHRDRGQPQHF | TGTGCCAGCAGCCACCGGGACAGGGGCCAGCCCCAGCATTTT
TRBJ2-2 | TRBV4-3 | - | - | CASSQRTNTGELFF | TGCGCCAGCAGCCAACGCACCAACACCGGGGAGCTGTTTTTT
TRBJ2-1 | TRBV7-2 | - | many | CASSLDVRSFYNEQFF | TGTGCCAGCAGCTTAGATGTCCGCTCGTTCTACAATGAGCAGTTCTTC
TRBJ2-1 | TRBV27 | TRBD1 | few | CASRFFPGQGSSTAHQFF | TGTGCCAGCAGATTTTTTCCGGGACAGGGATCATCAACCGCCCATCAGTTCTTC
TRBJ2-3 | TRBV27 | - | - | CASSFSDYLPSDTQYF | TGTGCCAGCAGTTTTTCGGACTACCTTCCCTCAGATACGCAGTATTTT
TRBJ1-6 | TRBV7-6 | TRBD1 | - | CASSPLDRTNSPLHF | TGTGCCAGCAGCCCCCTGGACAGGACCAATTCACCCCTCCACTTT
TRBJ2-1 | TRBV6-6 | - | - | CASSYSIETVPEQFF | TGTGCCAGCAGTTACTCGATAGAAACGGTACCTGAGCAGTTCTTC
TRBJ1-5 | TRBV7-9 | - | many | CASSPGQNQPQHF | TGTGCCAGCAGCCCTGGACAGAATCAGCCCCAGCATTTT
TRBJ2-2 | TRBV4-1 | - | - | CASSQDKYSGELFF | TGCGCCAGCAGCCAAGACAAGTATTCCGGGGAGCTGTTTTTT
TRBJ2-2 | TRBV13 | TRBD2 | - | CASSLVGSGGPNTGELFF | TGTGCCAGCAGCTTAGTTGGTAGCGGGGGCCCGAACACCGGGGAGCTGTTTTTT
TRBJ1-5 | TRBV19 | - | few | CASSIQGFNSNQPQHF | TGTGCCAGTAGTATCCAGGGTTTCAATAGCAATCAGCCCCAGCATTTT
TRBJ2-1 | TRBV19 | TRBD1 | - | CASSPRGQGAGIDEQFF | TGTGCCAGTAGTCCGAGGGGACAGGGGGCCGGAATAGATGAGCAGTTCTTC
TRBJ2-1 | TRBV7-3 | TRBD2 | many | CASSPEASGGYEQFF | TGTGCCAGCAGCCCCGAGGCTAGCGGGGGCTATGAGCAGTTCTTC
TRBJ2-2 | TRBV7-6 | - | - | CASSLGRQPGELFF | TGTGCCAGCAGCTTGGGACGTCAACCCGGGGAGCTGTTTTTT
TRBJ1-1 | TRBV7-9 | - | many | CASSSGTVNTEAFF | TGTGCCAGCAGCTCCGGGACCGTGAACACTGAAGCTTTCTTT
TRBJ2-2 | TRBV23-1 | - | - | CASSQTEDSANTGELFF | TGCGCCAGCAGTCAAACCGAGGACAGCGCGAACACCGGGGAGCTGTTTTTT
TRBJ2-3 | TRBV27 | TRBD2 | few | CASSLIAGVTDTQYF | TGTGCCAGCAGTTTAATAGCGGGGGTCACAGATACGCAGTATTTT
TRBJ2-1 | TRBV24-1 | - | few | CATSDLNKGNEQFF | TGTGCCACCAGTGATTTGAACAAGGGAAATGAGCAGTTCTTC
TRBJ2-1 | TRBV10-3 | - | - | CAISTPGGAYLSSGDEQFF | TGTGCCATCAGTACCCCTGGGGGGGCGTACCTTTCGAGTGGCGATGAGCAGTTCTTC
TRBJ2-5 | TRBV14 | TRBD2 | few | CASSQDLLAGETQYF | TGTGCCAGCAGCCAAGATCTCCTAGCGGGGGAGACCCAGTACTTC
TRBJ2-1 | TRBV7-3 | - | many | CASSLATQGHEQFF | TGTGCCAGCAGCTTAGCAACCCAGGGACATGAGCAGTTCTTC
TRBJ1-6 | TRBV6-2/TRBV6-3 | - | few | CASSYGRDRRSYNSPLHF | TGTGCCAGCAGTTACGGACGGGACCGGCGATCCTATAATTCACCCCTCCACTTT
TRBJ2-1 | TRBV20-1 | TRBD2 | - | CSASLSGGPYNEQFF | TGCAGTGCCAGCTTGTCGGGGGGGCCATACAATGAGCAGTTCTTC
TRBJ1-1 | TRBV7-9 | TRBD1 | few | CASSPHRGVNATEAFF | TGTGCCAGCAGCCCCCACAGGGGGGTAAACGCCACTGAAGCTTTCTTT
TRBJ2-5 | TRBV6-2/TRBV6-3 | - | many | CASMLVETQYF | TGTGCCAGCATGTTGGTAGAGACCCAGTACTTC
TRBJ1-1 | TRBV7-2 | - | many | CASSLTRILMNTEAFF | TGTGCCAGCAGCTTGACACGGATACTTATGAACACTGAAGCTTTCTTT
TRBJ1-3 | TRBV12-3/TRBV12-4 | - | many | CASSLGGTRRNTIYF | TGTGCCAGCAGTTTAGGCGGGACAAGAAGAAACACCATATATTTT
TRBJ1-2 | TRBV27 | - | - | CASSLSNLYGYTF | TGTGCCAGCAGTTTATCTAACCTCTATGGCTACACCTTC
TRBJ2-2 | TRBV7-8 | TRBD2 | many | CASIQRGVAGGSNTGELFF | TGTGCCAGCATCCAACGGGGAGTAGCGGGGGGGTCGAACACCGGGGAGCTGTTTTTT
TRBJ1-1 | TRBV11-1 | TRBD1 | many | CASFLRDRGLQGPRHGADTEAFF | TGTGCCAGCTTTCTCCGGGACAGGGGCCTCCAGGGGCCGCGCCACGGGGCGGACACTGAAGCTTTCTTT
TRBJ2-3 | TRBV6-6 | TRBD2 | - | CASSFPGGGRTDTQYF | TGTGCCAGCAGTTTCCCGGGCGGGGGTCGGACAGATACGCAGTATTTT
TRBJ1-4 | TRBV25-1 | - | - | CASSGGGRSEKLFF | TGTGCCAGCAGTGGTGGGGGGCGCAGTGAAAAACTGTTTTTT